A single sample is the source of the 25 T cell receptor beta chains below, sequenced in a study of blood T cell repertoires in COVID-19 (TCRdb year 2020). Library generation was performed with the immunoSEQ multiplex PCR assay. The immuneACCESS repertoire file appears here via TCRdb, limited to in-frame rearrangements. These files lack a portion of the clones; in checked studies, under half of the deficit traces to unresolved V genes, and the cause of the others is not known. This sample has about 90,000 clones in its table, and more than 75% of those were observed once. Of the sample, 15% to 20% is held by the ten largest clones. Specimen: peripheral blood. The receptor set was obtained from a human donor in a cohort sampled during active COVID-19.

The V call is TRBV4-2, the J call TRBJ2-1, with 8 bases aligning to TRBD2. The CDR3 covers 17 residues. CDR1 LGHNA and CDR2 YNFKEQ come from the germline V gene. The junction had 12 bases not matched to a gene; V was cut back by 4 bases and J by 4 bases. The CDR3 spells CASSRGLRGGNYNEQFF. As DNA, the CDR3 is TGTGCCAGCAGCCGGGGGTTACGGGGGGGAAATTACAATGAGCAGTTCTTC.

The rearrangement uses TRBV27 and TRBJ1-5; 10 nucleotides agree with TRBD1. CDR1 and CDR2 from the germline V gene are MNHEY and SMNVEV (reference sequence). The CDR3 is made up of 16 amino acids. The trim removed 3 bases at V and 2 bases at J, leaving 4 bases unmatched. The CDR3 nucleotides are TGTGCCAGCAGTTTGGGGACAGGGGTTGGCAATCAGCCCCAGCATTTT. It encodes CASSLGTGVGNQPQHF.

This clone was found once. The chain links TRBV3-1 (or the pseudogene TRBV3-2) to TRBJ1-1, with D perhaps matching TRBD1 (6 bases). CDR1 and CDR2 (germline): LGHDT, YNNKEL (reference sequence). The germline V and J ends were trimmed by 3 bases and 1 base, with 9 bases remaining between them. The CDR3 spans 14 residues. The CDR3 nucleotides are TGTGCCAGCAGCCAGCAGACAGGGAACACTGAAGCTTTCTTT. Amino acids: CASSQQTGNTEAFF.

J is TRBJ1-4 and V is TRBV19; 8 nucleotides match TRBD1. The CDR3 spans 14 residues. Trimming cost V 3 bases and J 11 bases; bases outside gene matches: 8. CDR1 and CDR2 from the germline V gene are LNHDA and SQIVND (reference sequence). The CDR3 loop reads CASSIGTGVGKLFF. The CDR3 nucleotides read TGTGCCAGTAGTATTGGGACAGGAGTGGGGAAACTGTTTTTT.

The chain employs TRBV3-1 (or the pseudogene TRBV3-2) and TRBJ1-2, with D perhaps TRBD1 (6 bases). Trimming removed 4 bases from V and 5 bases from J, with 8 bases in between. Germline loops: CDR1 LGHDT, CDR2 YNNKEL (reference sequence). The CDR3 is 12 residues long. CDR3 sequence reads: CASSRGQYGYTF. The CDR3 nucleotides read TGTGCCAGCAGCCGCGGACAGTATGGCTACACCTTC.

V and J are TRBV4-3 and TRBJ2-5; 10 bases line up with TRBD2. V shed 3 bases, J shed 0 bases, and the junction held 10 bases outside the gene matches. The V gene's germline CDR1 is LGHNA and CDR2 YSLEER. The CDR3 extends over 18 amino acids. For the CDR3, the DNA is TGCGCCAGCAGCCAGGGAACTACGGGACTAGCGAACCAAGAGACCCAGTACTTC. Translated: CASSQGTTGLANQETQYF.

The rearrangement uses TRBV27 and TRBJ1-3; 9 bases line up with TRBD1. CDR1 MNHEY and CDR2 SMNVEV come from the germline V gene (reference sequence). V lost 1 base to trimming and J lost 1 base; unmatched junction nucleotides: 5. This CDR3 has 17 amino acids. DNA of the CDR3: TGTGCCAGCAGTTTATGGGGACAGGGAGTGTCTGGAAACACCATATATTTT. This codes for CASSLWGQGVSGNTIYF.

The chain has TRBV30 and TRBJ1-2, with no clear D. This CDR3 has 12 amino acids. Germline V gene sequence: CDR1 GTSNPN, CDR2 SVGIG (reference sequence). With 5 bases removed from V and 4 bases from J, the gap between germline ends came to 11 bases. The CDR3 loop reads CAWAKGAYGYTF. CDR3 DNA: TGTGCCTGGGCGAAGGGAGCCTATGGCTACACCTTC. Filled out from reference TRBV30 and TRBJ1-2, the complete variable domain reads SQTIHQWPATLVQPVGSPLSLECTVEGTSNPNLYWYRQAAGRGLQLLFYSVGIGQISSEVPQNLSASRPQDRQFILSSKKLLLSDSGFYLCAWAKGAYGYTFGSGTRLTVV.

The chain recombines TRBV13 with TRBJ1-2, with a weak D call TRBD1 (6 bases). The CDR3 extends over 13 amino acids. With 6 bases removed from V and 10 bases from J, the gap between germline ends came to 18 bases. The germline V gene encodes CDR1 PRHDT and CDR2 FYEKMQ (reference sequence). In nucleotides, the CDR3 is TGTGCCAGCAGGACGACAGGTAAAGGGGACTACACCTTC. Protein sequence: CASRTTGKGDYTF.

V is TRBV4-2 and J is TRBJ2-7; the D gene is possibly TRBD2 (6 bases). V shed 3 bases and J shed 4 bases, with 19 bases lying between them. This CDR3 has 16 residues. Germline-derived CDR1 and CDR2 are LGHNA and YNFKEQ. The CDR3 reads CASSQLGGQAPYEQYF. CDR3 nucleotides: TGTGCCAGCAGCCAGCTCGGGGGTCAGGCCCCGTACGAGCAGTACTTC.

The gene calls are TRBV7-9 and TRBJ1-2, with D possibly matching TRBD1 (6 bases). Trimming removed 11 bases at V and 4 bases at J, with 23 bases between. Germline values: CDR1 SEHNR, CDR2 FQNEAQ (reference sequence). This CDR3 contains 15 residues. CDR3 sequence (DNA): TGTGCCCTCAGGGACGCGAGCAGGGGCCCCTATGGCTACACCTTC. Its protein product is CALRDASRGPYGYTF.

This chain links TRBV18 with TRBJ2-3, with D unresolved. Germline V gene data show CDR1 as KGHSH and CDR2 as LQKENI. The length of the CDR3 is 15 residues. V lost 3 bases to trimming and J lost 1 base, with 11 bases between them. The CDR3 DNA is TGTGCCAGCTCACCCGGCCCGGCGGGCACAGATACGCAGTATTTT. Translation gives CASSPGPAGTDTQYF.

V gene TRBV28 combines with J gene TRBJ1-2; D may be TRBD1 (5 bases). Germline loops: CDR1 MDHEN, CDR2 SYDVKM. Trimming took off 8 bases at V and 2 bases at J, with 15 bases between the two ends. The CDR3 extends over 14 amino acids. For the CDR3, the DNA is TGTGCCAGCGTTTCGGGACTATCAAACTATGGCTACACCTTC. Protein: CASVSGLSNYGYTF.

The genes are TRBV4-1 and TRBJ2-1; D possibly corresponds to TRBD1 (5 bases). Germline values: CDR1 MGHRA, CDR2 YSYEKL. V gave up 1 base and J gave up 3 bases, with 13 bases separating them. CDR3 length: 16 residues. As DNA, the CDR3 is TGCGCCAGCAGCCAAGTTCTATCAGGGCACTACAATGAGCAGTTCTTC. Its translation: CASSQVLSGHYNEQFF.

The chain recombines TRBV14 with TRBJ2-7, with D possibly matching TRBD1 (6 bases). The CDR3 length is 13 residues. V was pared by 2 bases and J by 4 bases, with 9 bases between. The germline gives CDR1 SGHDN, CDR2 FVKESK. CDR3 nucleotide sequence: TGTGCCAGCAGCCAACCCAGGGGATACGAGCAGTACTTC. Protein product: CASSQPRGYEQYF.

The chain joins TRBV7-2 to TRBJ2-5, with TRBD2 as a possible D gene (7 bases). Germline V lookup: CDR1 SGHTA, CDR2 FQGNSA. This CDR3 contains 16 residues. V was pared by 3 bases and J by 2 bases, with 16 bases between. The chain's CDR3 is CASSFSLAGAQETQYF. The CDR3 nucleotides are TGTGCCAGCAGCTTTAGTTTGGCGGGGGCTCAAGAGACCCAGTACTTC.

This clone was recorded a few times. The rearrangement uses TRBV7-9 and TRBJ2-2; 7 bases map to TRBD1. V dropped 4 bases and J dropped 0; count of bases not matched to a gene: 5. This CDR3 is 16 amino acids long. The germline V gene encodes CDR1 SEHNR and CDR2 FQNEAQ (reference sequence). The CDR3 here is CASSSTTGANTGELFF. CDR3 nucleotides: TGTGCCAGCAGCTCAACTACAGGGGCGAACACCGGGGAGCTGTTTTTT.

The rearrangement links TRBV7-2 to TRBJ1-2; 7 nucleotides agree with TRBD1. In germline, CDR1 is SGHTA, CDR2 FQGNSA. CDR3 size: 16 residues. The J segment lost 8 bases and the V segment lost 4 bases, leaving 16 bases of the junction unmatched. The CDR3 sequence is CASSSTPPTGLGGYTF. CDR3 nucleotide sequence: TGTGCCAGCAGCTCTACTCCACCGACAGGGCTAGGGGGCTACACCTTC.

The CDR3 reads CATSRGKDRGLNEQYF. In DNA, the CDR3 is TGTGCCACCAGCAGAGGAAAAGACAGGGGACTAAACGAGCAGTACTTC. The chain combines TRBV15 with TRBJ2-7; D possibly corresponds to TRBD1 (8 bases). Trimming took off 1 base at V and 5 bases at J, with 18 bases between the two ends. The CDR3 sequence is 16 residues long. Germline CDR1 is LNHNV and CDR2 is YYDKDF (reference sequence).

The chain links TRBV30 to TRBJ2-2; a possible D gene is TRBD2 (6 bases). The CDR3 has 14 residues. Germline V lookup: CDR1 GTSNPN, CDR2 SVGIG (reference sequence). V lost 3 bases and J 5 bases, leaving 13 bases between the germline ends. This CDR3 is CAWRGAGRTGELFF. The CDR3, as DNA: TGTGCCTGGAGGGGAGCGGGCAGGACCGGGGAGCTGTTTTTT.

V is TRBV7-6 and J is TRBJ2-5; D possibly corresponds to TRBD2 (5 bases). CDR1 and CDR2 from the germline V gene are SGHVS and FNYEAQ. CDR3 length: 16 residues. With 5 bases removed from V and 4 bases from J, the gap between germline ends came to 20 bases. The chain's CDR3 is CASSVLAQGLGETQYF. The CDR3 region has the DNA TGTGCCAGCAGCGTATTAGCGCAAGGCCTGGGAGAGACCCAGTACTTC.

The rearrangement links TRBV5-6 to TRBJ2-5; weak D call: TRBD1 (5 bases). The CDR3 extends over 17 amino acids. Trimming took off 1 base at V and 6 bases at J, with 22 bases between the two ends. From germline, CDR1 is SGHDT and CDR2 YYEEEE. The CDR3 region has the DNA TGTGCCAGCAGCTTGACAGGTAATTCGGAACAAGGGAAGACCCAGTACTTC. Its translation: CASSLTGNSEQGKTQYF.

This chain joins TRBV3-1 (or the pseudogene TRBV3-2) and TRBJ1-1; 7 nucleotides agree with TRBD1. From germline, CDR1 is LGHDT and CDR2 YNNKEL (reference sequence). Trimming cost V 5 bases and J 4 bases; bases outside gene matches: 7. The CDR3 extends over 14 amino acids. DNA for the CDR3: TGTGCCAGCAGCGGCCGGGACAGCGGCACTGAAGCTTTCTTT. This encodes CASSGRDSGTEAFF.

This clone was counted a single time. The chain joins TRBV3-1 (or the pseudogene TRBV3-2) to TRBJ2-3; no definite D call. The germline gives CDR1 LGHDT, CDR2 YNNKEL (reference sequence). Trimming took off 3 bases at V and 2 bases at J, with 15 bases between the two ends. The CDR3 runs to 16 residues. In DNA, the CDR3 is TGTGCCAGCAGCCAGGAGATAGCTACAAACACAGATACGCAGTATTTT. This sequence encodes CASSQEIATNTDTQYF.

The gene calls are TRBV7-2 and TRBJ2-5; TRBD1 is a possible D gene (6 bases). V dropped 0 bases and J dropped 2 bases, with 7 bases sitting between them. The CDR3 runs to 14 residues. The germline V gene encodes CDR1 SGHTA and CDR2 FQGNSA. CDR3 DNA sequence: TGTGCCAGCAGCTTAGCTAGGGGGCAAGAGACCCAGTACTTC. It translates to CASSLARGQETQYF.